This T cell receptor (beta chain) was profiled in a study of T cells after yellow fever vaccination. The V end lost 3 bases, the J end lost 4 bases, and 15 bases lay between the germline ends. The CDR3 has 14 residues. Germline loops: CDR1 GTSNPN, CDR2 SVGIG (reference sequence). TCRdb reanalysed the 5' RACE reads using MiXCR and keeps one entry per CDR3 protein. In the table there are some 240,000 distinct CDR3 sequences, about 5.2% of which are singletons. This specimen consisted of CD4+ T cells sorted from PBMCs, obtained on the day of the yellow fever booster vaccination. The sequence was obtained from a young man who received the YFV17D yellow fever vaccine. V gene TRBV30 combines with J gene TRBJ2-5; D possibly corresponds to TRBD1 (6 bases). The CDR3 region has the DNA TGTGCCTGGAGAAACCTGGGCAGGGGAGAGACCCAGTACTTC. Protein product: CAWRNLGRGETQYF.